This T cell receptor beta chain was identified during a study of OX40 agonist ivuxolimab in advanced cancers. This clone occurred once. V was clipped by 8 bases and J by 3 bases, with 14 bases between them. This CDR3 is built from 13 residues. CDR1 is MNHNY and CDR2 is SVGAGI in the germline V gene (reference sequence). Clones were read by immunoSEQ multiplex PCR, and TCRdb kept only the in-frame ones, dropping some. The sample carries about 35,000 clones, around 80% recorded once. The TCR originated in an adult with an advanced solid tumor such as melanoma, head and neck, liver or kidney cancer. The sequencing used CD4+ or CD8+ T cells sorted from blood, collected in a trial of the OX40 agonist ivuxolimab. This chain links TRBV6-6 with TRBJ2-7; perhaps D is TRBD1 or TRBD2 (6 bases each). Written as DNA, the CDR3 is TGTGCCAGCGGCCGAGGGGGGCGCTACGAGCAGTACTTC. Residues: CASGRGGRYEQYF.